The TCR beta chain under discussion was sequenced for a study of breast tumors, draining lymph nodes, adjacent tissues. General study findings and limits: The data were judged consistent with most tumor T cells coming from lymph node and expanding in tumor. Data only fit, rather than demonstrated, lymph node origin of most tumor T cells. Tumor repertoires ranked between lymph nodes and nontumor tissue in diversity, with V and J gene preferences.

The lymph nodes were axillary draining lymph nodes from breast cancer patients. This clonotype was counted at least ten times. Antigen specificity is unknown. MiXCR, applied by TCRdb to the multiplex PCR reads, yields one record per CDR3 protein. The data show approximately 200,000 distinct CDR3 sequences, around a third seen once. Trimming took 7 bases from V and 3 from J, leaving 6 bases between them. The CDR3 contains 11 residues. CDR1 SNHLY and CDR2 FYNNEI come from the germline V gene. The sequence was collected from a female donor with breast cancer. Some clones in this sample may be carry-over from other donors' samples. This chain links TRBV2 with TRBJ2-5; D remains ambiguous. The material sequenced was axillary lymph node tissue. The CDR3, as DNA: TGTGCCAGCACGGCAAAAGAGACCCAGTACTTC. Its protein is CASTAKETQYF.